This entry is about one T cell receptor (beta chain). These data come from a study of CD8+ T cells in alopecia areata. Extraction and reverse transcription of RNA yielded cDNA as the sequencing template. This table comes from immunoSEQ multiplex PCR, and its TCRdb copy is limited to in-frame clones, with some not included. The sample lists fewer than 350,000 clones, roughly 60% occurring once. Trimming removed 5 bases at V and 7 bases at J, with 6 bases between. The CDR3 consists of 11 residues. The germline CDR1 and CDR2 sequences are DFQATT and SNEGSKA (reference sequence). Treatment indicated: oral pan-JAK inhibitor, 5-10 mg twice daily.

The sequence was obtained from a human donor with alopecia areata. Here the sequenced sample was CD4+ T cells sorted from blood, taken at week 24, from a patient treated with tofacitinib. The genes are TRBV20-1 and TRBJ1-6; D is undetermined. DNA for the CDR3: TGCAGTGCTGCAGGCAATTCACCCCTCCACTTT. The encoded protein is CSAAGNSPLHF.